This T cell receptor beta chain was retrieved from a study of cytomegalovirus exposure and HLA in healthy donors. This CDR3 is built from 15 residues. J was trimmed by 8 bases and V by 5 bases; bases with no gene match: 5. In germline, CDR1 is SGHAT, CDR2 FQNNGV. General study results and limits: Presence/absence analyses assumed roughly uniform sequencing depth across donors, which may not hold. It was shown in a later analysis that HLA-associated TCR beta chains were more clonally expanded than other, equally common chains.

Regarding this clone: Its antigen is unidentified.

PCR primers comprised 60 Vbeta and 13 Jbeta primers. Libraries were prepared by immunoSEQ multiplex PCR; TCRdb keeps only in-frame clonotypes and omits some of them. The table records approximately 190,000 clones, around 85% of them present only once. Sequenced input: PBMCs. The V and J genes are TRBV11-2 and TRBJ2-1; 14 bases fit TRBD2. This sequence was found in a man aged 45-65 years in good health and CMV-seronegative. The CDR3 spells CASSPPGLAGDEQFF. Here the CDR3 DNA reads TGTGCCAGCAGCCCTCCGGGACTAGCGGGGGATGAGCAGTTCTTC.